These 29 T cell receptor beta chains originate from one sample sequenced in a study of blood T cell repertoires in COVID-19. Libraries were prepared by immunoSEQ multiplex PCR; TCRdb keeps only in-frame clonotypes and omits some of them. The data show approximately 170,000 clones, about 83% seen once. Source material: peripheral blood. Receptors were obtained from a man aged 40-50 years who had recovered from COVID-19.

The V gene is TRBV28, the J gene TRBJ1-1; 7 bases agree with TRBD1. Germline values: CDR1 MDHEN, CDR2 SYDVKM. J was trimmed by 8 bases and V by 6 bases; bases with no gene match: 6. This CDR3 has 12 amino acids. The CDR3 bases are TGTGCCAGCAGATTGGACAGGACCGAAGCTTTCTTT. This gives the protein CASRLDRTEAFF.

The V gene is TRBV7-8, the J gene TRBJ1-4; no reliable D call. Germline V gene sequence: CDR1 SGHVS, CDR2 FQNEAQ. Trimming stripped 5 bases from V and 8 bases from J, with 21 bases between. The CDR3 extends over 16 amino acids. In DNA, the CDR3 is TGTGCCAGCAGCCCTCTCGGGAGAACAAAGGAGGAAAAACTGTTTTTT. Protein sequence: CASSPLGRTKEEKLFF.

The CDR3: CASSAGQGGGYTF. The CDR3 DNA reads as TGTGCCAGCAGCGCGGGACAGGGGGGTGGCTACACCTTC. The chain recombines TRBV7-3 with TRBJ1-2; 11 positions match TRBD1. With 5 bases clipped from V and 7 bases from J, the junction kept 3 bases outside the gene matches. The CDR3 is 13 amino acids. From germline, CDR1 is SGHTA and CDR2 FQGTGA.

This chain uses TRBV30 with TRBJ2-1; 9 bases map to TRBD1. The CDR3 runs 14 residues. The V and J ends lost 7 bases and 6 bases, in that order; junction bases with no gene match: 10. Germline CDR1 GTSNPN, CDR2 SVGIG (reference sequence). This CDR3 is CAFSPGTGLNEQFF. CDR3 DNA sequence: TGTGCCTTTTCCCCCGGGACAGGGCTCAATGAGCAGTTCTTC.

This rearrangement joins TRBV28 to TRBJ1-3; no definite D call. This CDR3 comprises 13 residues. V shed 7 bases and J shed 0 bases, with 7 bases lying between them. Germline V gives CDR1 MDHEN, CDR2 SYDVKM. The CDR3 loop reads CASNTISGNTIYF. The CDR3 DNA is TGTGCCAGCAACACGATCTCTGGAAACACCATATATTTT.

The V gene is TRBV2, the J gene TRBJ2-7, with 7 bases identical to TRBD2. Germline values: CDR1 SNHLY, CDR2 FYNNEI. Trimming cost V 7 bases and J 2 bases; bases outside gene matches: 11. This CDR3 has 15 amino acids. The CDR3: CASTEGGGYTYEQYF. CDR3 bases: TGTGCCAGCACCGAGGGCGGGGGATACACCTACGAGCAGTACTTC.

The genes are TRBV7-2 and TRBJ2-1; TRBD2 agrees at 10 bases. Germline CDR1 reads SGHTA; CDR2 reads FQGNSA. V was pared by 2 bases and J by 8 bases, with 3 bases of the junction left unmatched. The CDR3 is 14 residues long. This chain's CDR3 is CASSLSGRAYEQFF. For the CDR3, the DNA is TGTGCCAGCAGCTTAAGCGGGAGGGCCTATGAGCAGTTCTTC.

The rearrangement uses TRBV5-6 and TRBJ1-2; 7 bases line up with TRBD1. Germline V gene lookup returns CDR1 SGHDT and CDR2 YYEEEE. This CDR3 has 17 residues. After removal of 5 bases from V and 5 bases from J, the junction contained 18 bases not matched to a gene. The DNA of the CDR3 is TGTGCCAGCAGGGTAAGGGGGCTACAGACCCAATTGTATGGCTACACCTTC. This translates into CASRVRGLQTQLYGYTF.

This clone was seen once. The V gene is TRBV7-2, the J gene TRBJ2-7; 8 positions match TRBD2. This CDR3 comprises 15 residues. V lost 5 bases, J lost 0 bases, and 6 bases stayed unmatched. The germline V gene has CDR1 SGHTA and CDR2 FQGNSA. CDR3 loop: CASSPGGPLSYEQYF. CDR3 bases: TGTGCCAGCAGCCCGGGGGGGCCCCTCTCCTACGAGCAGTACTTC. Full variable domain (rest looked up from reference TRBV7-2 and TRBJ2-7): GAGVSQSPSNKVTEKGKDVELRCDPISGHTALYWYRQSLGQGLEFLIYFQGNSAPDKSGLPSDRFSAERTGGSVSTLTIQRTQQEDSAVYLCASSPGGPLSYEQYFGPGTRLTVT.

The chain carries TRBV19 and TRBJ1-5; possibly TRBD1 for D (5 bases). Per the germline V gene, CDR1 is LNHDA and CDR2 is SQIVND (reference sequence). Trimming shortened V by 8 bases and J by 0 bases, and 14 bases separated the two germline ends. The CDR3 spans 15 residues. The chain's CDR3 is CASAPRQISNQPQHF. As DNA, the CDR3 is TGTGCCAGTGCCCCACGACAGATTAGCAATCAGCCCCAGCATTTT.

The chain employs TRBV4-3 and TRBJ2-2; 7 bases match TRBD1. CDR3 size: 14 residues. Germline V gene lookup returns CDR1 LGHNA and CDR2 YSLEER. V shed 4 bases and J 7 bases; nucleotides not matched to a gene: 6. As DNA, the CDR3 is TGCGCCAGCAGCCGGCGACAGGGCGGCGGGGAGCTGTTTTTT. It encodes CASSRRQGGGELFF.

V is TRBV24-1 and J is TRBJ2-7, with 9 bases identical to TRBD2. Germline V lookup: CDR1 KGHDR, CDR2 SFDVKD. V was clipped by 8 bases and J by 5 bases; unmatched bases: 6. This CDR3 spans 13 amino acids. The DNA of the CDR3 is TGTGCCACCAAGGCGGCTAGCGGGAACGAGCAGTACTTC. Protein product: CATKAASGNEQYF.

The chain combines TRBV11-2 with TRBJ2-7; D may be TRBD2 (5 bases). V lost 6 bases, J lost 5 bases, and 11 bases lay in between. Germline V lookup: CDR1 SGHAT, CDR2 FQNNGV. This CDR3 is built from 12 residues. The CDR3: CASRLGGHEQYF. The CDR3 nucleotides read TGTGCCAGCAGGTTGGGCGGGCACGAGCAGTACTTC.

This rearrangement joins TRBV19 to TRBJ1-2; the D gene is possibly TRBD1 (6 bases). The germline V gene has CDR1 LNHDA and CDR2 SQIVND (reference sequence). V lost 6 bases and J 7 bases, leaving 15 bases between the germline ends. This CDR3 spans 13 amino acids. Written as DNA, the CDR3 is TGTGCCAGTAGCCGCGACAGGTTTAGTGGCTACACCTTC. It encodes CASSRDRFSGYTF.

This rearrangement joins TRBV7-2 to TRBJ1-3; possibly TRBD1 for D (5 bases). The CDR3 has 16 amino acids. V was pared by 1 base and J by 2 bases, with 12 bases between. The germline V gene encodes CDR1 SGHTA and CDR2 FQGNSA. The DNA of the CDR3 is TGTGCCAGCAGCTTAGTAAGGGGAGGCCCTGGAAACACCATATATTTT. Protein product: CASSLVRGGPGNTIYF. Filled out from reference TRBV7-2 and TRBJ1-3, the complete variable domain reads GAGVSQSPSNKVTEKGKDVELRCDPISGHTALYWYRQSLGQGLEFLIYFQGNSAPDKSGLPSDRFSAERTGGSVSTLTIQRTQQEDSAVYLCASSLVRGGPGNTIYFGEGSWLTVV.

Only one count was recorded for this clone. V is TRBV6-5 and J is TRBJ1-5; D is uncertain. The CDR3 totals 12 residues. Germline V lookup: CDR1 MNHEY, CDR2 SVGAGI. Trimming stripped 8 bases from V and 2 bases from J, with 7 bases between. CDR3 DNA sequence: TGTGCCAGCTTGTCGGGCAATCAGCCCCAGCATTTT. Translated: CASLSGNQPQHF.

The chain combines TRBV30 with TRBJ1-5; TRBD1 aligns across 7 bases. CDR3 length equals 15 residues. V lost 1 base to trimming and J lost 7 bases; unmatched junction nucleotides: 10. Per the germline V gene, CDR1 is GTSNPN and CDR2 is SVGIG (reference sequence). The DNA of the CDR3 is TGTGCCTGGAGTGAGGGGGCGAGGGAAGGGCAGCCCCAGCATTTT. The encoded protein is CAWSEGAREGQPQHF.

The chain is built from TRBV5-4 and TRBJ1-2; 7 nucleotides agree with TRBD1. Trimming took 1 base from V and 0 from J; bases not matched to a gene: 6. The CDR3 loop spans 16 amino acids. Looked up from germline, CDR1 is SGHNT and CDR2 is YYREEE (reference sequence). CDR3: CASSLRRDSPNYGYTF. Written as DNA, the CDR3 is TGTGCCAGCAGCTTGCGTCGGGACAGCCCTAACTATGGCTACACCTTC.

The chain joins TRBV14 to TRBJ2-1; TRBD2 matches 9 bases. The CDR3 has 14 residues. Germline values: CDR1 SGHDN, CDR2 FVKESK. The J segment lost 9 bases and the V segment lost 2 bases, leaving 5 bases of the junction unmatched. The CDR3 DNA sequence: TGTGCCAGCAGCCAATCTAGCGGGGTTGGTGAGCAGTTCTTC. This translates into CASSQSSGVGEQFF.

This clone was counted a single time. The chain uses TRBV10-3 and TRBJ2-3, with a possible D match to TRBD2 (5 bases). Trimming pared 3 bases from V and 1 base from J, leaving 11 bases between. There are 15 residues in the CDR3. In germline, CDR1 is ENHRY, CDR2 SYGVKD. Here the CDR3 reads CAISEVGAGTDTQYF. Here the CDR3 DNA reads TGTGCCATCAGTGAAGTGGGAGCGGGCACAGATACGCAGTATTTT.

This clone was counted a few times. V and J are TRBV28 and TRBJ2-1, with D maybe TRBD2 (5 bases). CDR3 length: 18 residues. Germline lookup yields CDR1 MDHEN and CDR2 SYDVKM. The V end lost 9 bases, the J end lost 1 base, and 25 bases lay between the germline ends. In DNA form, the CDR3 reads TGTGCCAGTCAACTAAATTGGGCGGGCCCCACTTCCTACAATGAGCAGTTCTTC. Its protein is CASQLNWAGPTSYNEQFF.

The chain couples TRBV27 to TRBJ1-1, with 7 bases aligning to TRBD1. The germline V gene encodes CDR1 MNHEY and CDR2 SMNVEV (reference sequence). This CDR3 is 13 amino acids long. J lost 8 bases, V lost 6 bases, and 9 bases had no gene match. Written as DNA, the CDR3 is TGTGCCAGCAGACCAGGGGGTGGATCGGAAGCTTTCTTT. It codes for CASRPGGGSEAFF.

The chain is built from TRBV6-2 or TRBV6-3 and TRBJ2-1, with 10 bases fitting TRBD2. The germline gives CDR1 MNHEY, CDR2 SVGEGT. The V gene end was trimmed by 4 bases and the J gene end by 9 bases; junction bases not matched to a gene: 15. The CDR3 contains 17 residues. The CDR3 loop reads CASSSRRLAGREVEQFF. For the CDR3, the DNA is TGTGCCAGCAGTTCCCGTCGACTAGCGGGTCGGGAGGTTGAGCAGTTCTTC.

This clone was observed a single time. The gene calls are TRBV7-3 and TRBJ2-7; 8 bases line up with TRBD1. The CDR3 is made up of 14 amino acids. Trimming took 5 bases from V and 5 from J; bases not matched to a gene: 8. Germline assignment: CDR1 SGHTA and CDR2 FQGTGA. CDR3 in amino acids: CASSPQGAMNEQYF. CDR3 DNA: TGTGCCAGCAGCCCTCAGGGGGCGATGAACGAGCAGTACTTC.

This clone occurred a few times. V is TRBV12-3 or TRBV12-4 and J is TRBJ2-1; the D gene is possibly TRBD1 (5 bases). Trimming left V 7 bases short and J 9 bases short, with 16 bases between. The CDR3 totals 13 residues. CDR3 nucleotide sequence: TGTGCCAGCACCAGGCGTGACAGTGGTGAGCAGTTCTTC. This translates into CASTRRDSGEQFF.

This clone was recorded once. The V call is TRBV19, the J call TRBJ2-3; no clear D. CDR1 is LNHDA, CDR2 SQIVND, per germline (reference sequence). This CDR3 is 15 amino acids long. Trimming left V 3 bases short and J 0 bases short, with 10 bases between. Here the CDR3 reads CASSMRHGSTDTQYF. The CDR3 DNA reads TGTGCCAGTAGTATGAGGCACGGGAGCACAGATACGCAGTATTTT.

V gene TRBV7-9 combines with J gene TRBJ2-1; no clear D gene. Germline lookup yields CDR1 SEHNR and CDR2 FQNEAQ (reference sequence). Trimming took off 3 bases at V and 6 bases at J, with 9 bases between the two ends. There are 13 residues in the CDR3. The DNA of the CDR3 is TGTGCCAGCAGCTTGTACAATGGCAATGAGCAGTTCTTC. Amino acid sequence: CASSLYNGNEQFF.

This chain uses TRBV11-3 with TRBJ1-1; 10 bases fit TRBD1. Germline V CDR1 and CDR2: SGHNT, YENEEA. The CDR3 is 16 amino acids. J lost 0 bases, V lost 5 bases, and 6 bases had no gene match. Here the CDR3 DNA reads TGTGCCAGCAGCCCCGGACAGGGGGAAGTGAACACTGAAGCTTTCTTT. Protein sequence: CASSPGQGEVNTEAFF.

The CDR3 nucleotides are TGCGCCAGCAGCCAAGGAGGGCGGGGGGGCCAGGATGAGCAGTTCTTC. Translating it yields CASSQGGRGGQDEQFF. This chain connects TRBV4-3 to TRBJ2-1, with 9 bases lining up with TRBD2. Germline CDR1 is LGHNA and CDR2 is YSLEER. V lost 1 base and J lost 8; bases outside the gene matches: 9. There are 16 residues in the CDR3.